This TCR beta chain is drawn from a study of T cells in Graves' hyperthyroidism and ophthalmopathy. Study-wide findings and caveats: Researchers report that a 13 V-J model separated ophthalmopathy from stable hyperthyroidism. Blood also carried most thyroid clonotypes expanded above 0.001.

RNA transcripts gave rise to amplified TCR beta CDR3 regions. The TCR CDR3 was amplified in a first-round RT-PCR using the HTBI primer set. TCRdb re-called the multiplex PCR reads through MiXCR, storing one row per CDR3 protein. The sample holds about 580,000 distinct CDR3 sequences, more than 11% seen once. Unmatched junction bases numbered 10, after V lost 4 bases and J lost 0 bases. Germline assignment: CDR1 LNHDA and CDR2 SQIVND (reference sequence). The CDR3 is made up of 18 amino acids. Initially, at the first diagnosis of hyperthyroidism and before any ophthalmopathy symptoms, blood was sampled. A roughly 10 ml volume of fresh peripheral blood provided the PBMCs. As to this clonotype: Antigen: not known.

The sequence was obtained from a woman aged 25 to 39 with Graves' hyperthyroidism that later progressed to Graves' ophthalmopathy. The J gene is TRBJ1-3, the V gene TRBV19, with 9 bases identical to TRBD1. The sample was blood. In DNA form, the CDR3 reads TGTGCCAGTAGTAGATATGGACAGGGGACCTTCTCTGGAAACACCATATATTTT. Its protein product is CASSRYGQGTFSGNTIYF. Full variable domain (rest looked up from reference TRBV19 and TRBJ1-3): DGGITQSPKYLFRKEGQNVTLSCEQNLNHDAMYWYRQDPGQGLRLIYYSQIVNDFQKGDIAEGYSVSREKKESFPLTVTSAQKNPTAFYLCASSRYGQGTFSGNTIYFGEGSWLTVV.